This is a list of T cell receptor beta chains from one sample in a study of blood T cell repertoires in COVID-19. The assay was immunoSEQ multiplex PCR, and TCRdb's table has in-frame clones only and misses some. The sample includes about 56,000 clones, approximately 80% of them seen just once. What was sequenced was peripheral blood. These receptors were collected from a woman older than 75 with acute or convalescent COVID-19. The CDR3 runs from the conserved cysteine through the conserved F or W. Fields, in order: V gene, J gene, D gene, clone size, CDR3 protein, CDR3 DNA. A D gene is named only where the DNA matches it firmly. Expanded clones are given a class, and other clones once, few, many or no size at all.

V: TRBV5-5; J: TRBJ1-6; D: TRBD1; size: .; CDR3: CASSGGRGASPLHF; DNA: TGTGCCAGCAGCGGAGGCAGGGGGGCTTCACCCCTCCACTTT
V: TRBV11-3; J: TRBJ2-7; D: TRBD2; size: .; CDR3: CASSLEFRLAGATNYEQYF; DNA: TGTGCCAGCAGCTTAGAGTTTCGGCTAGCGGGGGCAACAAACTACGAGCAGTACTTC
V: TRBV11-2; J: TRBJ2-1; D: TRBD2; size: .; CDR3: CASSPAGGPSHEQFF; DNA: TGTGCCAGCAGCCCAGCGGGGGGCCCTTCACATGAGCAGTTCTTC
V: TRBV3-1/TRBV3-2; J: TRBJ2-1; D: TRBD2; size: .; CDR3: CASSQERGLAGAGLGNEQFF; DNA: TGTGCCAGCAGCCAAGAGCGGGGACTAGCGGGGGCCGGGTTGGGTAATGAGCAGTTCTTC
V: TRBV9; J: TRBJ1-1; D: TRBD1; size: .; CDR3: CASSGMDRGTFF; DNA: TGTGCCAGCAGCGGAATGGACAGGGGAACTTTCTTT
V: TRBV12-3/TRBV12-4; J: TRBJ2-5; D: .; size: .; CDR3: CASSSSEETQYF; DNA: TGTGCCAGCAGTTCTAGTGAGGAGACCCAGTACTTC
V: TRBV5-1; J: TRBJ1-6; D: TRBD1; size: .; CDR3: CASSLQTGVGNSPLHF; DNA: TGCGCCAGCAGCCTACAAACAGGGGTCGGTAATTCACCCCTCCACTTT
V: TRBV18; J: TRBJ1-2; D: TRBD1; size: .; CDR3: CASSPGQTDYGYTF; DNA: TGTGCCAGCTCACCGGGACAGACAGACTATGGCTACACCTTC
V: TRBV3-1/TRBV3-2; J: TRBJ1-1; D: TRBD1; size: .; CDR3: CASSQGQGHTEAFF; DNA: TGTGCCAGCAGCCAAGGACAGGGGCACACTGAAGCTTTCTTT
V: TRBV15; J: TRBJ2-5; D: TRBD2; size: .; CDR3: CATSSRLAGQETQYF; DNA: TGTGCCACCAGCAGCAGACTAGCGGGGCAAGAGACCCAGTACTTC
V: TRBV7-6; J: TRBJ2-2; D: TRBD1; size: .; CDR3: CASSKDRDTGELFF; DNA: TGTGCCAGCAGCAAGGACAGGGACACCGGGGAGCTGTTTTTT
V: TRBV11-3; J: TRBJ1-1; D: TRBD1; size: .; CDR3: CASSYRQGSEAFF; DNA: TGTGCCAGCAGCTATCGACAGGGGTCGGAAGCTTTCTTT
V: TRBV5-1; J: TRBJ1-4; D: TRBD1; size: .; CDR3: CASSLKGQDEKLFF; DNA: TGCGCCAGCAGCTTGAAGGGACAGGATGAAAAACTGTTTTTT
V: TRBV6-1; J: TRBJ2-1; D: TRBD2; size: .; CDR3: CASSEAELTSGGGEQFF; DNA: TGTGCCAGCAGTGAGGCTGAATTGACTAGCGGGGGGGGTGAGCAGTTCTTC
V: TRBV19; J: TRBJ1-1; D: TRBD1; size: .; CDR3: CASSLNRGNTEAFF; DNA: TGTGCCAGTAGTTTAAACAGGGGCAACACTGAAGCTTTCTTT
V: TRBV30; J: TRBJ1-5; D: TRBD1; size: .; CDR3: CAWSHTGAGDNQPQHF; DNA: TGTGCCTGGAGTCACACAGGGGCCGGGGACAATCAGCCCCAGCATTTT
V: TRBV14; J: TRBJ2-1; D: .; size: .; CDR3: CASSPGYNEQFF; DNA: TGTGCCAGCAGCCCGGGATACAATGAGCAGTTCTTC
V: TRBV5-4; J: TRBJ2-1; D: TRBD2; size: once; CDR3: CASSRKQSGTSWNEQFF; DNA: TGTGCCAGCAGCCGCAAGCAGTCCGGGACTAGCTGGAATGAGCAGTTCTTC
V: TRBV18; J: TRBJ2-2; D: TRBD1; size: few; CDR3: CASSADREVTRELFF; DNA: TGTGCCAGCTCAGCGGACAGGGAGGTGACTCGGGAGCTGTTTTTT
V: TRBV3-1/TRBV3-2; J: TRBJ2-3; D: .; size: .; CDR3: CASSSLSGGNTDTQYF; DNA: TGTGCCAGCAGCTCCCTCTCCGGAGGTAACACAGATACGCAGTATTTT
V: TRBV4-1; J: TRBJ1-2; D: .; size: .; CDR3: CASSQSGTGYGYTF; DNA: TGCGCCAGCAGCCAATCCGGAACAGGGTATGGCTACACCTTC
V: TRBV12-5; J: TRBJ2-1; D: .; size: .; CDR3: CASGLVHRGGEQFF; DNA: TGTGCTAGTGGTTTGGTGCACAGGGGAGGCGAGCAGTTCTTC
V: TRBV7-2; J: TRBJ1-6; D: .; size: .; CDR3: CASSSVGGGGSSPLHF; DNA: TGTGCCAGCAGCTCCGTCGGGGGGGGAGGGAGTTCACCCCTCCACTTT
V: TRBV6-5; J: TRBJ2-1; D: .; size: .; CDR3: CASTKQGNEQFF; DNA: TGTGCCAGCACCAAACAGGGAAATGAGCAGTTCTTC
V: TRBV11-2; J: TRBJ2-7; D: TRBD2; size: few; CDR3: CASSLGGGLLEYF; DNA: TGTGCCAGCAGCTTAGGCGGGGGACTTCTTGAGTACTTC
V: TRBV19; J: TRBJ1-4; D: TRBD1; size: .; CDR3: CATRPRGTANEKLFF; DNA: TGTGCCACTCGACCAAGGGGGACAGCAAATGAAAAACTGTTTTTT
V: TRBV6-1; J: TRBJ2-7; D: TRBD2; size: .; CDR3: CASSGGTSGGRSYEQYF; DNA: TGTGCCAGCAGTGGAGGGACTAGCGGGGGTCGATCCTACGAGCAGTACTTC
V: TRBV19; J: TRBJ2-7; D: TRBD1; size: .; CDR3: CASSTDRALNEQYF; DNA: TGTGCCAGTAGTACCGACAGGGCTCTAAACGAGCAGTACTTC
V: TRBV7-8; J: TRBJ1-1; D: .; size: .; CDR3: CASSYKGWTANTEAFF; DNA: TGTGCCAGCAGCTATAAAGGTTGGACTGCGAACACTGAAGCTTTCTTT
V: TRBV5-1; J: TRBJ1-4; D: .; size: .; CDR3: CASRAGGPNEKLFF; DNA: TGCGCCAGCCGAGCGGGGGGTCCGAATGAAAAACTGTTTTTT
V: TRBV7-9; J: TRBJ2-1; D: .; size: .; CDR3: CASSSTRGEQFF; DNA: TGTGCCAGCAGCTCGACTAGAGGTGAGCAGTTCTTC
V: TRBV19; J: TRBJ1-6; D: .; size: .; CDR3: CASSIASSYNSPLHF; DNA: TGTGCCAGTAGTATAGCCAGCTCCTATAATTCACCCCTCCACTTT
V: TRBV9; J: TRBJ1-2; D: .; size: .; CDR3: CASSPPGGRDYGYTF; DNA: TGTGCCAGCAGCCCCCCTGGGGGCAGGGACTATGGCTACACCTTC